This TCR beta chain is drawn from a study of blood T cell repertoires in COVID-19. The CDR3 length is 11 residues. Trimming removed 7 bases from V and 4 bases from J, with 7 bases in between. Germline CDR1 reads LNHDA; CDR2 reads SQIVND (reference sequence). Using immunoSEQ multiplex PCR, the repertoire was profiled, and TCRdb retains in-frame clones only, with some absent. This table has under 150,000 clones, roughly 88% appearing once. A few counts support this clone. The receptor was derived from a human donor in a cohort sampled during active COVID-19. The chain uses TRBV19 and TRBJ1-1; D is undetermined. Sequencing input: peripheral blood. As DNA, the CDR3 is TGTGCCAGTACCCTACGCACTGAAGCTTTCTTT. Amino acid sequence: CASTLRTEAFF.